A selection of T cell receptor beta chains follows, all from one sample in a study of T cell responses to AZD1222 COVID-19 vaccine. Generated by immunoSEQ multiplex PCR, the TCRdb table keeps only in-frame clones and is missing some. This sample has some 140,000 clones, with approximately 92% found just once. The source was peripheral blood, collected on day 0 of AZD1222 vaccination. The receptors come from an adult in good health. CDR3s include the opening cysteine and the closing phenylalanine or tryptophan. D genes are given only for firm matches. Where a row states a size, it is once, few, many or the class of an expanded clone; other rows omit it.

12,TRBV13,TRBJ2-5,.,.,TGTGCCAGCAGCTGGAACCAAGAGACCCAGTACTTC,CASSWNQETQYF
14,TRBV7-2,TRBJ1-1,.,.,TGTGCCAGCAGCTTAACTTCCCGGGCCCCTGAAGCTTTCTTT,CASSLTSRAPEAFF
14,TRBV30,TRBJ2-1,.,.,TGTGCCTGGGCTAGGGTGGGGCCTTACAATGAGCAGTTCTTC,CAWARVGPYNEQFF
14,TRBV6-6,TRBJ1-5,TRBD1,.,TGTGCCAGCACCCCCACAGGGGGAAATCAGCCCCAGCATTTT,CASTPTGGNQPQHF
16,TRBV1,TRBJ1-1,.,.,TGCACCAGCAGCCAAAAACAGGTCCTCGGGAACACTGAAGCTTTCTTT,CTSSQKQVLGNTEAFF
15,TRBV3-1/TRBV3-2,TRBJ1-4,TRBD1,.,TGTGCCAGCAGCCAAGATGGGACAGGAGGCGAAAAACTGTTTTTT,CASSQDGTGGEKLFF
16,TRBV5-1,TRBJ1-1,.,.,TGCGCCAGCAGCTTGCGGACGGATATTATGAACACTGAAGCTTTCTTT,CASSLRTDIMNTEAFF
16,TRBV7-9,TRBJ1-3,.,once,TGTGCCAGCAGCTCCTCGGACGGAGGCTCTGGAAACACCATATATTTT,CASSSSDGGSGNTIYF
14,TRBV18,TRBJ1-1,.,once,TGTGCCAGTTCAAAGCGGGGGATGAACACTGAAGCTTTCTTT,CASSKRGMNTEAFF
14,TRBV7-8,TRBJ2-7,TRBD2,.,TGTGCCAGCAGGTCTCGACTAGCGGGAGGCGAGCAGTACTTC,CASRSRLAGGEQYF
14,TRBV27,TRBJ1-2,.,.,TGTGCCAGCCGTTCTAACAGGGACCCCTATGGCTACACCTTC,CASRSNRDPYGYTF
13,TRBV7-9,TRBJ1-1,.,.,TGTGCCAGCAGCAACTCATTGAACACTGAAGCTTTCTTT,CASSNSLNTEAFF
15,TRBV6-5,TRBJ2-3,.,.,TGTGCCAGCAGTTACCAGGGAAGACTCACAGATACGCAGTATTTT,CASSYQGRLTDTQYF
16,TRBV3-1/TRBV3-2,TRBJ2-1,TRBD2,.,TGTGCCAGCAGCCGCCTTAGCAGCGGGAGTTACAATGAGCAGTTCTTC,CASSRLSSGSYNEQFF
14,TRBV30,TRBJ1-3,.,.,TGTGCCACTTCCTCAGGGAACCGTGGAAACACCATATATTTT,CATSSGNRGNTIYF
15,TRBV28,TRBJ2-3,TRBD2,.,TGTGCCAGCAGTTTAGCAGCGGGAGGGCCAGATACGCAGTATTTT,CASSLAAGGPDTQYF
15,TRBV28,TRBJ2-2,TRBD1,.,TGTGCCAGCACCACCGGGACAGTAAACACCGGGGAGCTGTTTTTT,CASTTGTVNTGELFF
14,TRBV5-1,TRBJ2-7,.,.,TGCGCCAGCCGCCTGGGACGGGACGTTTACGAGCAGTACTTC,CASRLGRDVYEQYF
12,TRBV19,TRBJ2-7,.,.,TGTGCCACCCAAGGGGACCCGGGCGAGCAGTACTTC,CATQGDPGEQYF
14,TRBV5-5,TRBJ1-6,.,once,TGTGCCAGCAGGGGGGCACAGGCTAATTCACCCCTCCACTTT,CASRGAQANSPLHF
15,TRBV6-1,TRBJ2-7,.,.,TGTGCCAGCAGTGAAGGGAACCCGGGGGTCGAAGAGCAGTACTTC,CASSEGNPGVEEQYF
15,TRBV24-1,TRBJ2-1,TRBD1,.,TGTGCCACCAGTGATTTGGGGACAGGGCACAATGAGCAGTTCTTC,CATSDLGTGHNEQFF
14,TRBV11-3,TRBJ2-2,.,few,TGTGCCAGCAGCTTAGAAGGGACCACCGGGGAGCTGTTTTTT,CASSLEGTTGELFF
13,TRBV30,TRBJ1-5,.,.,TGTGCCTGGGGCGCGGGTTACAATCAGCCCCAGCATTTT,CAWGAGYNQPQHF
11,TRBV29-1,TRBJ2-3,.,few,TGCAGCGTGCTCCCGGGGGATACGCAGTATTTT,CSVLPGDTQYF
14,TRBV7-2,TRBJ2-5,TRBD2,.,TGTGCCAGCAGGGGAGCGGGAGTGAGCGAGACCCAGTACTTC,CASRGAGVSETQYF
16,TRBV10-2,TRBJ2-3,TRBD2,.,TGCGCCAGCACCTCCCAGACTAGCGGGAGAGGGGATACGCAGTATTTT,CASTSQTSGRGDTQYF
16,TRBV11-2,TRBJ2-7,.,few,TGTGCCAGCAGCTTAGATCTCGACGTCCGAGCCTACGAGCAGTACTTC,CASSLDLDVRAYEQYF
17,TRBV11-2,TRBJ2-7,.,.,TGTGCCAGCAGCTTAGCGTGGGGTGGGGGGAGTGACTACGAGCAGTACTTC,CASSLAWGGGSDYEQYF
14,TRBV12-5,TRBJ2-3,.,.,TGTGCTAGTGGTTTCCTCCAGCCCACAGATACGCAGTATTTT,CASGFLQPTDTQYF
13,TRBV12-3/TRBV12-4,TRBJ1-5,TRBD1,once,TGTGCCAGCAAGGTGGGACAGAATCAGCCCCAGCATTTT,CASKVGQNQPQHF
12,TRBV7-9,TRBJ1-1,.,.,TGTGCCAGCAGCCTTTTACAGGGTAGGGCTTTCTTT,CASSLLQGRAFF
14,TRBV7-2,TRBJ2-7,TRBD2,.,TGTGCCAGCAGCCTCGGGAGGGGGGTACACGAGCAGTACTTC,CASSLGRGVHEQYF
14,TRBV5-5,TRBJ2-7,.,.,TGTGCCAGCAGCTTGGTCGGGAGCTCCTACGAGCAGTACTTC,CASSLVGSSYEQYF
15,TRBV11-2,TRBJ2-3,.,.,TGTGCCAGCAGCTTAAATACGGGGGGCACAGATACGCAGTATTTT,CASSLNTGGTDTQYF
14,TRBV3-1/TRBV3-2,TRBJ2-7,.,.,TGTGCCAGCAGCCAAACTCTAGCGCCCCACGAGCAGTACTTC,CASSQTLAPHEQYF
16,TRBV6-5,TRBJ2-7,TRBD1,.,TGTGCCAGCAGTTACGATTCCGGGACAGGCGACTACGAGCAGTACTTC,CASSYDSGTGDYEQYF
15,TRBV18,TRBJ1-2,.,.,TGTGCCAGCTCACCATTGCAAGGGGCGAACTATGGCTACACCTTC,CASSPLQGANYGYTF
19,TRBV3-1/TRBV3-2,TRBJ2-7,.,.,TGTGCCAGCAGCCGTTTCCCCCAGGTGGGGCGGAGCTACTCCTACGAGCAGTACTTC,CASSRFPQVGRSYSYEQYF
15,TRBV19,TRBJ1-6,.,.,TGTGCCAGTAGTACCTGGCGAAATGATAATTCACCCCTCCACTTT,CASSTWRNDNSPLHF
16,TRBV7-2,TRBJ1-6,.,.,TGTGCCAGCAGCTTAGCTTCCGGGGCCTTGGGACCACCCCTCCACTTT,CASSLASGALGPPLHF
15,TRBV6-2/TRBV6-3,TRBJ2-1,.,.,TGTGCCAGCAGTGGTGGGGCTACCTTTATCAATGAGCAGTTCTTC,CASSGGATFINEQFF
15,TRBV5-1,TRBJ2-2,.,.,TGCGCCAGCAGCTTGGGGCACAGGGACACCGGGGAGCTGTTTTTT,CASSLGHRDTGELFF
14,TRBV18,TRBJ2-7,.,.,TGTGCCAGCTCACAATCTCAGGGGCCCTACGAGCAGTACTTC,CASSQSQGPYEQYF
11,TRBV11-2,TRBJ1-2,.,.,TGTGCCAGCAGCTTAGGTTCCGGCTACACCTTC,CASSLGSGYTF
14,TRBV15,TRBJ2-3,.,.,TGTGCCACCAGCAGAGATCCTAGCGCAGATACGCAGTATTTT,CATSRDPSADTQYF
13,TRBV5-6,TRBJ1-2,.,.,TGTGCCAGCAGCTTGACGGGGCTAGATGGCTACACCTTC,CASSLTGLDGYTF
15,TRBV5-8,TRBJ1-6,.,few,TGTGCCAGCACCACACCGGGGCTTTATAATTCACCCCTCCACTTT,CASTTPGLYNSPLHF
15,TRBV13,TRBJ2-6,TRBD1,.,TGTGCCAGCAGCCCCGACAGGGCTGGGGCCAACGTCCTGACTTTC,CASSPDRAGANVLTF
14,TRBV19,TRBJ2-7,TRBD1,.,TGTGCCAGTACCGCCAGGGGGCCCCCCTACGAGCAGTACTTC,CASTARGPPYEQYF
13,TRBV6-5,TRBJ2-7,.,.,TGTGCCGGTTCCGTCGCAGGGTTCTACGAGCAGTACTTC,CAGSVAGFYEQYF